This T cell receptor beta chain was found in a study of shared clonotypes between healthy human individuals. As for the study in general: Each donor's CD4 naive and CD4 memory cells filled three plates apiece, CD8 naive two, and CD8 memory one. Study results and limitations: Compared with memory subsets, naive subsets generally had larger estimated richness.

CD4+ cells yielded CD45RA+ naive and CD45RA-negative memory subsets. Assay execution took place at the deep level. Data came from immunoSEQ multiplex PCR; TCRdb stores just in-frame clones and leaves some out. The sample has approximately 1,000,000 clones; roughly 74% are singletons. This CDR3 has 15 amino acids. The V gene lost 5 bases and the J gene lost 3 bases, with 14 bases spanning the gap. Germline-derived CDR1 and CDR2 are KGHSH and LQKENI. About this clone itself: What it binds is unknown.

The sample comprised memory CD4+ T cells from PBMCs. This sample's subset: CD45RA-negative fraction. The receptor was isolated from a young man in good health. Some clones in this sample may be carry-over from other donors' samples. V is TRBV18 and J is TRBJ2-1, with D possibly TRBD2 on 6 matching bases. The CDR3 protein is CASSSDYFNYNEQFF. For the CDR3, the DNA is TGTGCCAGCTCATCGGACTATTTTAACTACAATGAGCAGTTCTTC.